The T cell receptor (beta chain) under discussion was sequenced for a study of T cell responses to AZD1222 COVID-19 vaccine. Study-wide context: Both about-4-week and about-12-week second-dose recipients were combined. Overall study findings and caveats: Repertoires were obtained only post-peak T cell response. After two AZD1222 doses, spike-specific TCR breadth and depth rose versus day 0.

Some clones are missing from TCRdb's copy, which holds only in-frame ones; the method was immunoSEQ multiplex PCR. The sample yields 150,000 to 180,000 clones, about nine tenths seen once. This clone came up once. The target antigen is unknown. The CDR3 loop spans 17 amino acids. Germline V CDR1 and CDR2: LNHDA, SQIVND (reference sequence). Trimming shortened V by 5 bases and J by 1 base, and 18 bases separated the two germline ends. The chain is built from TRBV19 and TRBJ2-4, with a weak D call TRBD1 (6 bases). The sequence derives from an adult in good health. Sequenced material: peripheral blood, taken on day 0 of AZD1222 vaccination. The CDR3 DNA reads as TGTGCCAGTAGTGCCACAGGGTGGGGAATGGCCAAAAACATTCAGTACTTC. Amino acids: CASSATGWGMAKNIQYF. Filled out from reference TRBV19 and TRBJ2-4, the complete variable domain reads DGGITQSPKYLFRKEGQNVTLSCEQNLNHDAMYWYRQDPGQGLRLIYYSQIVNDFQKGDIAEGYSVSREKKESFPLTVTSAQKNPTAFYLCASSATGWGMAKNIQYFGAGTRLSVL.